A selection of T cell receptor beta chains follows, all from one sample in a study of cytomegalovirus exposure and HLA in healthy donors. Sequencing used immunoSEQ multiplex PCR; TCRdb keeps in-frame clones, though not all of them. This sample carries more than 80,000 clones, 78% of them seen once, and the ten largest clones take 5% to 7%. The sequenced sample was PBMCs. Receptors originate from a man younger than 35 in good health and CMV-seropositive. CDR3s include the opening cysteine and the closing phenylalanine or tryptophan. Each record gives: D gene, J gene, clone size, V gene, CDR3 DNA, CDR3 protein. D genes are given only for firm matches. Clone size is stated in some rows and not others, as once, few, many or a class when expanded.

- | TRBJ1-1 | few | TRBV10-3 | TGTGCCATCATCCCCGGGTGCACTGAAGCTTTCTTT | CAIIPGCTEAFF
- | TRBJ1-5 | - | TRBV6-5 | TGTGCCAGCAGTTATCAGGGGATCCAGCATTTT | CASSYQGIQHF
TRBD1 | TRBJ2-7 | - | TRBV6-5 | TGTGCCAGCAGTTACCAGGGACAGGGGGCGATCGAGCAGTACTTC | CASSYQGQGAIEQYF
- | TRBJ1-1 | - | TRBV7-9 | TGTGCCAGCAGCTTCGAACGCGACACTGAAGCTTTCTTT | CASSFERDTEAFF
- | TRBJ1-1 | - | TRBV11-2 | TGTGCCAGCAGCCCGCGGGCGATGGCTTTCTTT | CASSPRAMAFF
TRBD2 | TRBJ2-1 | - | TRBV7-7 | TGTGCTAGCAGCTTAGGCGCCACTAGCGGCGACGAGCAGTTCTTC | CASSLGATSGDEQFF
TRBD1 | TRBJ2-5 | - | TRBV11-3 | TGTGCCAGCAGCTCCCGTCCGGGACAGCCATCCCTGGAGGAGACCCAGTACTTC | CASSSRPGQPSLEETQYF
TRBD2 | TRBJ2-7 | few | TRBV7-9 | TGTGCCAGCAGTCGGGGACTAGCGGTCTACGAGCAGTACTTC | CASSRGLAVYEQYF
- | TRBJ2-1 | - | TRBV5-4 | TGTGCCAGCAGCCCCCGTGGACCCCAGGGGATCAATGAGCAGTTCTTC | CASSPRGPQGINEQFF
- | TRBJ2-1 | - | TRBV9 | TGTGCCAGCAGCGTAGGAGGTAGCCAAAGTGAGCAGTTCTTC | CASSVGGSQSEQFF
- | TRBJ2-3 | - | TRBV2 | TGTGCCAGAAAGGGGGACGGAGACACAGATACGCAGTATTTT | CARKGDGDTDTQYF
- | TRBJ1-5 | - | TRBV6-5 | TGTGCCAGCAGGGCGGGAGATAGCAATCAGCCCCAGCATTTT | CASRAGDSNQPQHF
- | TRBJ1-3 | - | TRBV6-5 | TGTGCCAGCAGTTATTTCGACACCATATATTTT | CASSYFDTIYF
- | TRBJ2-7 | - | TRBV15 | TGTGCCACCAGCAGAGAAGTCGCCAACACCTACGAGCAGTACTTC | CATSREVANTYEQYF
- | TRBJ1-4 | few | TRBV28 | TGTGCCAGCGGAGCAGGGATTACGACTAATGAAAAACTGTTTTTT | CASGAGITTNEKLFF